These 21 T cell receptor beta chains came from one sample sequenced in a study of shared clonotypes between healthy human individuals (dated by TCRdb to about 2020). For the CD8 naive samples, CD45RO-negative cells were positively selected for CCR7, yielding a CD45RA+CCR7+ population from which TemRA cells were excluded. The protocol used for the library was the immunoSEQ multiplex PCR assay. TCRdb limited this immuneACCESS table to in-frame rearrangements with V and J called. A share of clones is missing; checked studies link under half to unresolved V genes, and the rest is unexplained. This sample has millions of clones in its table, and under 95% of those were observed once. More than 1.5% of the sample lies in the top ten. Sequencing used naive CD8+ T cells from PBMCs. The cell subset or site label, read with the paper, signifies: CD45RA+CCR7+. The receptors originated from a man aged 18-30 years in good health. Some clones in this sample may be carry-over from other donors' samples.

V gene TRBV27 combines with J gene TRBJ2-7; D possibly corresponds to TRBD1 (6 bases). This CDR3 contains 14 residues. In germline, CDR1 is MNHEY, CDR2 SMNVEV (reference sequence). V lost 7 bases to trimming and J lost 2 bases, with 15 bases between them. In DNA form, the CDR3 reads TGTGCCAGCAATGAGGGGGACAAGCCCTACGAGCAGTACTTC. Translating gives CASNEGDKPYEQYF.

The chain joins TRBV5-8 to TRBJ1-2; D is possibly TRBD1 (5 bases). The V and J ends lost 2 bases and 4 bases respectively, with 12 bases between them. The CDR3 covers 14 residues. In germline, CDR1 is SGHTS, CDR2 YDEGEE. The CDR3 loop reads CASSFSERGYGYTF. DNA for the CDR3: TGTGCCAGCAGCTTTAGTGAGAGGGGCTATGGCTACACCTTC.

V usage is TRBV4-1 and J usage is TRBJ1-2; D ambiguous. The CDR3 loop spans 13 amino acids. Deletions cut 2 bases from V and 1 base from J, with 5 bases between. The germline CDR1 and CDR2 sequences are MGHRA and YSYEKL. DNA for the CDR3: TGCGCCAGCAGCCAAAAGGGTAACTATGGCTACACCTTC. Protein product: CASSQKGNYGYTF.

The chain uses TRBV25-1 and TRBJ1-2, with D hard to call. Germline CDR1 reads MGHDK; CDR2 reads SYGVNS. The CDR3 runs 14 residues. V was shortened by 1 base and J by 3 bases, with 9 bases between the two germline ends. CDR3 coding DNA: TGTGCCAGCAGTGAATCTCGGGATTACTATGGCTACACCTTC. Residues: CASSESRDYYGYTF.

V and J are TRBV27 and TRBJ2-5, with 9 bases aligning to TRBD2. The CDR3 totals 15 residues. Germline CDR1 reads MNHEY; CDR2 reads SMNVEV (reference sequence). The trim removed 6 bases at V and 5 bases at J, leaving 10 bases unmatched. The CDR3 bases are TGTGCCAGCAGGCTGACTAGCGGCTATGTGGAGACCCAGTACTTC. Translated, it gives CASRLTSGYVETQYF.

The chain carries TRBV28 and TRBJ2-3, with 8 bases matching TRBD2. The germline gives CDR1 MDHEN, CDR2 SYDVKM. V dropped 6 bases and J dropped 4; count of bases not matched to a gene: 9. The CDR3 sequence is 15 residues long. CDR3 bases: TGTGCCAGCAGAGACTTAGCGGGGAGTGCAGATACGCAGTATTTT. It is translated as CASRDLAGSADTQYF.

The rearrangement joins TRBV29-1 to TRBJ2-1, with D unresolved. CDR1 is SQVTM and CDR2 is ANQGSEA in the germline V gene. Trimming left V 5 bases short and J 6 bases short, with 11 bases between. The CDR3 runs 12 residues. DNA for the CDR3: TGCAGCGTTTGGAACAGCCCCAATGAGCAGTTCTTC. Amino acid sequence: CSVWNSPNEQFF.

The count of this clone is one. DNA of the CDR3: TGTGCCAGTAGTATAGATGGGGAAAGTTCCTACAATGAGCAGTTCTTC. Its translation is CASSIDGESSYNEQFF. The V and J genes are TRBV19 and TRBJ2-1; no clear D gene. V was pared by 0 bases and J by 1 base, with 10 bases between. The germline CDR1 and CDR2 sequences are LNHDA and SQIVND (reference sequence). This CDR3 region has 16 residues.

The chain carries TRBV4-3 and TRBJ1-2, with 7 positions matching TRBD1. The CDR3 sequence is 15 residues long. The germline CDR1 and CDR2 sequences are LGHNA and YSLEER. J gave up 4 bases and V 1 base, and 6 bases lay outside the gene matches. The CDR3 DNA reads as TGCGCCAGCAGCCAAGTTACCGGACAGGCCTATGGCTACACCTTC. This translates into CASSQVTGQAYGYTF.

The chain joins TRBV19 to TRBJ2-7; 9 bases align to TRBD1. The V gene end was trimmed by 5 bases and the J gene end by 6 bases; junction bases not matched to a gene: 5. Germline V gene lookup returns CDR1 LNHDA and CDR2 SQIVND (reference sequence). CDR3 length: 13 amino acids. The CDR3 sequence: CASSDRGVGEQYF. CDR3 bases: TGTGCCAGTAGTGACAGGGGGGTAGGCGAGCAGTACTTC.

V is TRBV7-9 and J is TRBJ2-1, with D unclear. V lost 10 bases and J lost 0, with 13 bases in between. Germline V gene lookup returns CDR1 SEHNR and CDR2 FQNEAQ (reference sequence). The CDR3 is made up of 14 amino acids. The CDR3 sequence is CAIRRQSSYNEQFF. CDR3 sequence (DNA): TGTGCCATCAGGCGGCAAAGCTCCTACAATGAGCAGTTCTTC.

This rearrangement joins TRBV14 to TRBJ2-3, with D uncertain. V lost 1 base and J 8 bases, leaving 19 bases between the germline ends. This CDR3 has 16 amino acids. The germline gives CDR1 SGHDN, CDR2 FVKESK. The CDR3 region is CASSQGQGARLGTQYF. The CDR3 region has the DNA TGTGCCAGCAGCCAAGGACAAGGAGCTCGACTGGGTACGCAGTATTTT.

DNA for the CDR3: TGTGCCAGCAGCTTGGGGAGGTCACAGGGAAACACCATATATTTT. Encoded protein: CASSLGRSQGNTIYF. This chain joins TRBV7-8 and TRBJ1-3; no definite D call. This CDR3 comprises 15 residues. Trimming took 3 bases from V and 4 from J, leaving 13 bases between them. Looked up from germline, CDR1 is SGHVS and CDR2 is FQNEAQ. Complete variable domain (other parts from reference TRBV7-8 and TRBJ1-3): GAGVSQSPRYKVAKRGQDVALRCDPISGHVSLFWYQQALGQGPEFLTYFQNEAQLDKSGLPSDRFFAERPEGSVSTLKIQRTQQEDSAVYLCASSLGRSQGNTIYFGEGSWLTVV.

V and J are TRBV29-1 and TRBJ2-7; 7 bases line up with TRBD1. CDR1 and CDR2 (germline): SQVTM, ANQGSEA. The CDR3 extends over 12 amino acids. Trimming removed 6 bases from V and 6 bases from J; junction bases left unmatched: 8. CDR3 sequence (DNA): TGCAGCGTCGCCGCAGGGGGTGCCGAGCAGTACTTC. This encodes CSVAAGGAEQYF.

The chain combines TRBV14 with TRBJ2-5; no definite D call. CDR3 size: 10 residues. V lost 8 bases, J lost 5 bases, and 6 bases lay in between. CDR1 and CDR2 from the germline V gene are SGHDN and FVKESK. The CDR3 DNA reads TGTGCCAGCTCCGGGGAGACCCAGTACTTC. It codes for CASSGETQYF.

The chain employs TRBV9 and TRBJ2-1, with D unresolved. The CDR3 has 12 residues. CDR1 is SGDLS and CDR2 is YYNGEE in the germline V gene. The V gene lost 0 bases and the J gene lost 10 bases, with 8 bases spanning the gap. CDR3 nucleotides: TGTGCCAGCAGCGTAGATAGCCTAGAGCAGTTCTTC. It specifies CASSVDSLEQFF.

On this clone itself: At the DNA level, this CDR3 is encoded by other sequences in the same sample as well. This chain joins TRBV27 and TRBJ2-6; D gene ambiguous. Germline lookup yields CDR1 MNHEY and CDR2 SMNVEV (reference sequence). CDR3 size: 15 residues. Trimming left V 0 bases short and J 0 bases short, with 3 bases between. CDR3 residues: CASSLSRSGANVLTF. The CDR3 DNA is TGTGCCAGCAGTTTATCGCGCTCTGGGGCCAACGTCCTGACTTTC. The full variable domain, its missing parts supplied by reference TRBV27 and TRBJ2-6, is EAQVTQNPRYLITVTGKKLTVTCSQNMNHEYMSWYRQDPGLGLRQIYYSMNVEVTDKGDVPEGYKVSRKEKRNFPLILESPSPNQTSLYFCASSLSRSGANVLTFGAGSRLTVL.

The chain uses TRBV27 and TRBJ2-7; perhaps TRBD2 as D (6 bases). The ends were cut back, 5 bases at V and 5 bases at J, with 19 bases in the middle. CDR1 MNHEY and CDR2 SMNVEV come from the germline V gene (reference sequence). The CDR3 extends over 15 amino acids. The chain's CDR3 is CASSDLAEALNEQYF. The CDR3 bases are TGTGCCAGCAGTGATTTAGCGGAAGCCCTCAACGAGCAGTACTTC.

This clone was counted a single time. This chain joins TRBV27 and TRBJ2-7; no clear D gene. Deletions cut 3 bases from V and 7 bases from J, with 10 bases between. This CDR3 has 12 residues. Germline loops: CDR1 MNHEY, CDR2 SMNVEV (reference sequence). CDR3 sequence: CASSFGPTEQYF. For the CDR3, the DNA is TGTGCCAGCAGTTTTGGCCCAACGGAGCAGTACTTC.

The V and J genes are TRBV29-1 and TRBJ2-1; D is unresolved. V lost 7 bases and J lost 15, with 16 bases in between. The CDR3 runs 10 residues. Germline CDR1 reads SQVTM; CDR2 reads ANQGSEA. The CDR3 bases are TGCAGCGCCTCCGATGGGGATTCGTTCTTC. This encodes CSASDGDSFF.

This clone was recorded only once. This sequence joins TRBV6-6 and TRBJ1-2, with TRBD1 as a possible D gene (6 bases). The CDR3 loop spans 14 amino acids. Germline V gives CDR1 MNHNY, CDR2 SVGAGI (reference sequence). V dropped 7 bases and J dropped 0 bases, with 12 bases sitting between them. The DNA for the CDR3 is TGTGCCAGCACCAGGGGCGTTGCTAACTATGGCTACACCTTC. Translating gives CASTRGVANYGYTF.